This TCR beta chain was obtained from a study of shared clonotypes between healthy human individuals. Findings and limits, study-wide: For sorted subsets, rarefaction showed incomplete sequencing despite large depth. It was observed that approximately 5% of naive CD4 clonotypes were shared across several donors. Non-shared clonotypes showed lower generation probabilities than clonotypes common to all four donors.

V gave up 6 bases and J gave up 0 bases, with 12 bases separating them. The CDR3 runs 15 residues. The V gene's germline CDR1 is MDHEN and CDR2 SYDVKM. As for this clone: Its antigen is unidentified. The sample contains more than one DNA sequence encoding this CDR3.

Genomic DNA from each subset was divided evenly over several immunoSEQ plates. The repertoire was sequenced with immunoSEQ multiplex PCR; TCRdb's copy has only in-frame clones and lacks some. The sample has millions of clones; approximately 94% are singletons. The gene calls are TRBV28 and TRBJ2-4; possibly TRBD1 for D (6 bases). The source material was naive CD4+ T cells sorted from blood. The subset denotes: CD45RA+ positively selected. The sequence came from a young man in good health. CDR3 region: CASSSGQLAKNIQYF. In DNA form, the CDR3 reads TGTGCCAGCAGCTCTGGACAGTTAGCCAAAAACATTCAGTACTTC. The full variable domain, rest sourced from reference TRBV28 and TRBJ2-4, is DVKVTQSSRYLVKRTGEKVFLECVQDMDHENMFWYRQDPGLGLRLIYFSYDVKMKEKGDIPEGYSVSREKKERFSLILESASTNQTSMYLCASSSGQLAKNIQYFGAGTRLSVL.